The 26 T cell receptor beta chains in this list originate from one sample, sequenced in a study of cytomegalovirus exposure and HLA in healthy donors. PCR was performed using 60 Vbeta and 13 Jbeta primers. The protocol was immunoSEQ multiplex PCR, while the TCRdb copy is restricted to in-frame clones and leaves out a portion. The sample shows under 250,000 clones, around 79% of them seen only once. Specimen: PBMCs. Every receptor here comes from a male donor in good health and CMV-seronegative.

The rearrangement links TRBV7-2 to TRBJ1-1; 9 bases align to TRBD1. CDR3 length: 17 amino acids. Germline-derived CDR1 and CDR2 are SGHTA and FQGNSA. Trimming cost V 6 bases and J 1 base; bases outside gene matches: 12. CDR3 DNA sequence: TGTGCCAGCAGGGCTGGACAGGGGCAACCCCGGAACACTGAAGCTTTCTTT. As protein: CASRAGQGQPRNTEAFF.

About this clone: The junction shows a germline mismatch at one end, possibly a read error. The chain carries TRBV29-1 and TRBJ1-2; TRBD1 matches at 7 bases. The CDR3 is made up of 20 amino acids. Germline V gene data show CDR1 as SQVTM and CDR2 as ANQGSEA. The CDR3 spells CSVEDRIYPQGYETYYGYTF. The CDR3 bases are TGCAGCGTTGAAGATCGAATCTATCCACAGGGGTACGAAACCTACTATGGTTACACCTTC.

This clone was picked up a small number of times. The chain has TRBV29-1 and TRBJ2-1; tentatively, D is TRBD2 (5 bases). This CDR3 region has 14 residues. V lost 0 bases to trimming and J lost 8 bases, with 14 bases between them. In germline, CDR1 is SQVTM, CDR2 ANQGSEA. The CDR3 region has the DNA TGCAGCGTTGAAGATGGGAGCAGGTTCGATGAGCAGTTCTTC. It codes for CSVEDGSRFDEQFF.

For the CDR3, the DNA is TGCGCCAGCAGCCAAGATGGTGCGCGGGCCTACGAGCAGTACTTC. Its protein product is CASSQDGARAYEQYF. This rearrangement joins TRBV4-1 to TRBJ2-7; tentatively, D is TRBD2 (5 bases). There are 15 residues in the CDR3. V dropped 0 bases and J dropped 2 bases, with 11 bases sitting between them. The germline V gene encodes CDR1 MGHRA and CDR2 YSYEKL.

The chain is built from TRBV27 and TRBJ1-1, with 12 bases matching TRBD1. The J segment lost 5 bases and the V segment lost 2 bases, leaving 12 bases of the junction unmatched. The germline CDR1 and CDR2 sequences are MNHEY and SMNVEV (reference sequence). There are 18 residues in the CDR3. The CDR3: CASSLGGQGARSRTEAFF. The CDR3 DNA reads TGTGCCAGCAGTTTAGGGGGACAGGGGGCACGGAGTAGGACTGAAGCTTTCTTT.

The chain carries TRBV7-2 and TRBJ1-5; maybe TRBD1 (6 bases). Between the trimmed V and J ends, which lost 5 bases and 3 bases, there was a span of 14 bases. CDR1 and CDR2 from the germline V gene are SGHTA and FQGNSA. The CDR3 totals 15 residues. CDR3 nucleotide sequence: TGTGCCAGCAGCCCCGGAGGACAGTACAATCAGCCCCAGCATTTT. The encoded protein is CASSPGGQYNQPQHF.

On this clone itself: Other nucleotide sequences in the sample specify the same CDR3. This chain uses TRBV10-1 with TRBJ2-7; D unclear. The germline V gene encodes CDR1 WNHNN and CDR2 SYGVQD (reference sequence). This CDR3 region has 12 residues. V gave up 9 bases and J gave up 3 bases, with 12 bases separating them. The CDR3 DNA sequence: TGCGCCAGTCCGGCAGGAAACTACGAGCAGTACTTC. Protein sequence: CASPAGNYEQYF.

This chain uses TRBV2 with TRBJ1-2, with D possibly being TRBD1 (5 bases). The CDR3 is 12 residues long. The germline CDR1 and CDR2 sequences are SNHLY and FYNNEI. Trimming removed 7 bases at V and 4 bases at J, with 10 bases between. Here the CDR3 DNA reads TGTGCCAGCATTGGACAACTCTATGGCTACACCTTC. Protein product: CASIGQLYGYTF.

The table lists this clone with a count of one. The chain couples TRBV7-9 to TRBJ2-7; 14 bases are a match to TRBD2. From germline, CDR1 is SEHNR and CDR2 FQNEAQ (reference sequence). This CDR3 spans 18 amino acids. The ends lost 4 bases at V and 3 bases at J; junction bases unmatched: 11. For the CDR3, the DNA is TGTGCCAGCAGCTCAGATACCGGGACTAGCGGGGGTTACTACGAGCAGTACTTC. This gives the protein CASSSDTGTSGGYYEQYF.

Only one count was recorded for this clone. This same CDR3 is encoded by further DNA sequences in the sample. This rearrangement joins TRBV19 to TRBJ2-7; 8 bases match TRBD1. The germline gives CDR1 LNHDA, CDR2 SQIVND (reference sequence). The CDR3 sequence is 13 residues long. After removal of 1 base from V and 4 bases from J, the junction contained 0 bases not matched to a gene. CDR3 nucleotides: TGTGCCAGTAGTATAGGACAGGGGTACGAGCAGTACTTC. Its protein product is CASSIGQGYEQYF. The variable domain in full, completed from reference TRBV19 and TRBJ2-7, reads DGGITQSPKYLFRKEGQNVTLSCEQNLNHDAMYWYRQDPGQGLRLIYYSQIVNDFQKGDIAEGYSVSREKKESFPLTVTSAQKNPTAFYLCASSIGQGYEQYFGPGTRLTVT.

A few counts support this clone. Other DNA sequences from this sample encode an identical CDR3 as well. The chain carries TRBV7-2 and TRBJ2-5, with unresolved D. V gave up 2 bases and J gave up 4 bases, with 8 bases separating them. This CDR3 is 13 amino acids long. The germline V gene encodes CDR1 SGHTA and CDR2 FQGNSA. CDR3 in amino acids: CASSLLGGETQYF. CDR3 bases: TGTGCCAGCAGCTTATTAGGCGGAGAGACCCAGTACTTC.

This rearrangement joins TRBV18 to TRBJ2-7, with 7 bases fitting TRBD2. The CDR3 length is 13 residues. Germline V gives CDR1 KGHSH, CDR2 LQKENI. J gave up 6 bases and V 2 bases, and 4 bases lay outside the gene matches. The DNA of the CDR3 is TGTGCCAGCTCACCATGGGCTAGCGGCGAGCAGTACTTC. Amino acid sequence: CASSPWASGEQYF.

The rearrangement links TRBV5-5 to TRBJ1-5, with TRBD1 matching over 7 bases. Germline V gene data show CDR1 as SGHKS and CDR2 as YYEKEE (reference sequence). The CDR3 is 16 amino acids. The V gene end was trimmed by 2 bases and the J gene end by 0 bases; junction bases not matched to a gene: 5. The CDR3 DNA reads as TGTGCCAGCAGCTTTGAGACAGGGTATAGCAATCAGCCCCAGCATTTT. Its translation: CASSFETGYSNQPQHF.

The genes are TRBV27 and TRBJ1-2, with 7 nucleotides matching TRBD1. The germline CDR1 and CDR2 sequences are MNHEY and SMNVEV (reference sequence). J gave up 8 bases and V 0 bases, and 6 bases lay outside the gene matches. This CDR3 is built from 14 residues. The CDR3 nucleotides read TGTGCCAGCAGTTTATCGTGGCAGGGGGGCGGCTACACCTTC. It is translated as CASSLSWQGGGYTF.

The V gene is TRBV19, the J gene TRBJ2-7; weak D call: TRBD2 (5 bases). The germline CDR1 and CDR2 sequences are LNHDA and SQIVND (reference sequence). CDR3 length: 15 amino acids. V lost 6 bases and J lost 3, with 18 bases in between. CDR3 sequence: CASSSLEGRLYEQYF. CDR3 bases: TGTGCCAGTAGCTCTTTAGAGGGAAGACTCTACGAGCAGTACTTC.

For this clone: Other DNA sequences in the sample encode the same CDR3. This chain joins TRBV5-1 and TRBJ2-3; weak D call: TRBD1 (5 bases). The CDR3 length is 14 residues. Trimming shortened V by 0 bases and J by 3 bases, and 8 bases separated the two germline ends. Germline V CDR1 and CDR2: SGHRS, YFSETQ. The CDR3 reads CASSLGQSTDTQYF. In DNA, the CDR3 is TGCGCCAGCAGCTTGGGACAGTCTACAGATACGCAGTATTTT.

The CDR3 here is CASSVLAGVSKNIQYF. Written as DNA, the CDR3 is TGTGCCAGCAGTGTTCTGGCGGGGGTATCAAAAAACATTCAGTACTTC. The genes are TRBV6-1 and TRBJ2-4; TRBD2 matches 7 bases. The germline V gene has CDR1 MNHNS and CDR2 SASEGT. The CDR3 totals 16 residues. J gave up 4 bases and V 4 bases, and 10 bases lay outside the gene matches.

The chain links TRBV4-2 to TRBJ1-1; no reliable D call. This CDR3 has 16 residues. The V gene lost 4 bases and the J gene lost 4 bases, with 19 bases spanning the gap. Germline CDR1 reads LGHNA; CDR2 reads YNFKEQ. The CDR3 here is CASSLPPAAPGTEAFF. The DNA for the CDR3 is TGTGCCAGCAGCCTACCCCCGGCGGCTCCGGGCACTGAAGCTTTCTTT.

Here the CDR3 reads CASIPASGDKETQYF. CDR3 bases: TGTGCCAGTATCCCGGCTAGCGGAGATAAAGAGACCCAGTACTTC. V is TRBV6-5 and J is TRBJ2-5, with 7 positions matching TRBD2. Germline values: CDR1 MNHEY, CDR2 SVGAGI. This CDR3 contains 15 residues. Trimming removed 9 bases from V and 3 bases from J; junction bases left unmatched: 13.

This rearrangement joins TRBV5-1 to TRBJ2-3; the D gene is possibly TRBD1 (8 bases). The CDR3 has 18 amino acids. Germline loops: CDR1 SGHRS, CDR2 YFSETQ. Trimming removed 3 bases from V and 3 bases from J, with 23 bases in between. The CDR3 loop reads CASSSAPLTGEGTDTQYF. The DNA for the CDR3 is TGCGCCAGCAGCTCCGCACCGTTGACAGGGGAGGGGACAGATACGCAGTATTTT.

The chain has TRBV10-3 and TRBJ2-1; D uncertain. The CDR3 covers 12 residues. Germline V lookup: CDR1 ENHRY, CDR2 SYGVKD. Trimming pared 3 bases from V and 4 bases from J, leaving 4 bases between. The CDR3 DNA follows: TGTGCCATCAGTGACGGGTACAATGAGCAGTTCTTC. Its protein is CAISDGYNEQFF.

The V and J genes are TRBV9 and TRBJ1-1; 9 bases match TRBD1. CDR1 SGDLS and CDR2 YYNGEE come from the germline V gene. This CDR3 is 16 amino acids long. V was pared by 0 bases and J by 0 bases, with 3 bases of the junction left unmatched. CDR3 bases: TGTGCCAGCAGCGTAGGGACAGGGGCGATGAACACTGAAGCTTTCTTT. The encoded protein is CASSVGTGAMNTEAFF.

This clone was detected only a few times. The V and J genes are TRBV2 and TRBJ2-2, with D perhaps matching TRBD2 (5 bases). V shed 9 bases and J shed 5 bases, with 16 bases lying between them. The length of the CDR3 is 14 residues. Per germline, CDR1 SNHLY and CDR2 FYNNEI. This CDR3 reads CASHEGDQTGELFF. The CDR3 DNA reads TGTGCCAGTCATGAGGGCGATCAAACCGGGGAGCTGTTTTTT.

In the case of this clone: The sample holds other DNA sequences that translate to the same CDR3. The CDR3 nucleotides are TGTGCCAGCAGTTTGGACAGAAACTACGAGCAGTACTTC. It encodes CASSLDRNYEQYF. The chain employs TRBV27 and TRBJ2-7; TRBD1 is a possible D gene (6 bases). Per germline, CDR1 MNHEY and CDR2 SMNVEV (reference sequence). V lost 3 bases and J 3 bases, leaving 9 bases between the germline ends. There are 13 residues in the CDR3.

The rearrangement uses TRBV7-8 and TRBJ1-2, with D unclear. Germline assignment: CDR1 SGHVS and CDR2 FQNEAQ. V was pared by 4 bases and J by 8 bases, with 14 bases between. The CDR3 runs to 13 residues. The DNA of the CDR3 is TGTGCCAGCAGCTCTCCCGGGTCTCACGGCTACACCTTC. This encodes CASSSPGSHGYTF.

This sequence joins TRBV14 and TRBJ1-3; 9 bases fit TRBD1. The CDR3 is 16 amino acids. Per the germline V gene, CDR1 is SGHDN and CDR2 is FVKESK. Trimming cost V 4 bases and J 0 bases; bases outside gene matches: 4. The CDR3 nucleotides are TGTGCCAGCAGCCGGACAGGGGAGGGCTCTGGAAACACCATATATTTT. Translation: CASSRTGEGSGNTIYF.